Listed below are T cell receptor beta chains from one sample, sequenced in a study of CD8 T cells in ankylosing spondylitis. TCRdb re-called the 5' RACE reads through MiXCR, storing one row per CDR3 protein. The sample comprises hundreds of thousands of distinct CDR3 sequences, roughly 26% of which are singletons, and 0.89% rests with the top ten. The sample was blood, either unsorted or a sorted T cell fraction (not recorded which). These TCRs come from a male donor with ankylosing spondylitis. The CDR3 runs from the conserved cysteine through the conserved F or W. Each record gives: J gene, clone size, V gene, CDR3 length, D gene, CDR3 DNA, CDR3 protein. A D gene is named only where the DNA matches it firmly. Rows give clone size only sometimes, using once, few, many, or a class for an expanded clone.

TRBJ1-5,few,TRBV20-1,15,TRBD1,TGCAGTGCCTCGGGACAGGTTTATAGCAATCAGCCCCAGCATTTT,CSASGQVYSNQPQHF
TRBJ2-3,many,TRBV27,16,TRBD2,TGTGCCAGTACGCCCCTAGCGGGAGGGCCGATAGATACGCAGTATTTT,CASTPLAGGPIDTQYF
TRBJ1-1,many,TRBV12-3/TRBV12-4,13,.,TGTGCCAGCAGCCTACAGGAGGGCACTGAAGCTTTCTTT,CASSLQEGTEAFF
TRBJ1-4,few,TRBV10-3,15,TRBD1,TGTGCCATCAGCCCAGAGGGGACAGCTAATGAAAAACTGTTTTTT,CAISPEGTANEKLFF
TRBJ2-5,.,TRBV24-1,15,TRBD1,TGTGCCACCAGTGATCCCGACAGGGAACAAGAGACCCAGTACTTC,CATSDPDREQETQYF
TRBJ2-1,few,TRBV6-5,18,.,TGTGCCAGCAGTTACTCAATCGGCGGATCTAGCTCCTACAATGAGCAGTTCTTC,CASSYSIGGSSSYNEQFF
TRBJ1-1,few,TRBV20-1,14,.,TGCAGTGCTACGCCTAGGGGTGGGGACACTGAAGCTTTCTTT,CSATPRGGDTEAFF
TRBJ1-5,.,TRBV7-8,18,.,TGTGCCAGCAGCTTAATCGGCCAGGGTGCTAGGTCAGGTCAGCCCCAGCATTTT,CASSLIGQGARSGQPQHF
TRBJ1-2,.,TRBV20-1,14,TRBD1,TGCAGTGCTGCCCGTGACAGGGTGAACTATGGCTACACCTTC,CSAARDRVNYGYTF
TRBJ1-5,few,TRBV12-3/TRBV12-4,14,TRBD1,TGTGCCAGCAGTCGAGGGACAGTCAATCAGCCCCAGCATTTT,CASSRGTVNQPQHF
TRBJ1-2,.,TRBV20-1,13,.,TGCATCGGGGGGGCTGAAGCTAACTATGGCTACACCTTC,CIGGAEANYGYTF
TRBJ2-1,few,TRBV7-2,14,.,TGTGCCAGCAGCTTAGAAACCCGTCGTCCTGAGCAGTTCTTC,CASSLETRRPEQFF
TRBJ1-1,.,TRBV4-2,16,.,TGTGCCAGCAGCCAAGTGGGGGCCCCTCTGAACACTGAAGCTTTCTTT,CASSQVGAPLNTEAFF
TRBJ2-2,.,TRBV2,16,.,TGTGCCAGCAGTCAATACCGGGGATCGGGCACCGGGGAGCTGTTTTTT,CASSQYRGSGTGELFF
TRBJ2-3,many,TRBV20-1,14,TRBD2,TGCAGTGTAGATAGCGGGAGTGGCACAGATACGCAGTATTTT,CSVDSGSGTDTQYF
TRBJ1-2,.,TRBV7-2,12,.,TGTGCCAGCAGCTTAGTGAGTCATGGCTACACCTTC,CASSLVSHGYTF
TRBJ1-3,.,TRBV7-9,14,.,TGTGCCAGCAGCTCCACTATCTCTGGAAACACCATATATTTT,CASSSTISGNTIYF
TRBJ2-3,.,TRBV19,14,.,TGTGCCAGTAGGACCTCTAAGGGAACAGATACGCAGTATTTT,CASRTSKGTDTQYF
TRBJ2-1,.,TRBV6-2/TRBV6-3,14,.,TGTGCCAGCATCTTTGACCCGGCCTACAATGAGCAGTTCTTC,CASIFDPAYNEQFF
TRBJ2-1,few,TRBV6-2/TRBV6-3,16,.,TGTGCCAGCAGTCCCTCCCAGGGAGATTGGGTAAATGAGCAGTTCTTC,CASSPSQGDWVNEQFF
TRBJ2-1,.,TRBV12-3/TRBV12-4,15,.,TGTGCCAGCAGCCAGGGACCCTACTCCTACAATGAGCAGTTCTTC,CASSQGPYSYNEQFF
TRBJ2-1,.,TRBV20-1,11,TRBD2,TGCAGTGCTAGTAGCGGGAATGAGCAGTTCTTC,CSASSGNEQFF
TRBJ1-1,once,TRBV5-6,15,.,TGTGCCAGCAGCTTGGGGGGCAGGGTGGCCACTGAAGCTTTCTTT,CASSLGGRVATEAFF
TRBJ1-2,.,TRBV7-2,13,TRBD1,TGTGCCAGCAGCCTAGGGACAGGGTGGGGCTACACCTTC,CASSLGTGWGYTF
TRBJ2-2,.,TRBV24-1,15,.,TGTGCCACCAGTCGCTTTACAGGAGACACCGGGGAGCTGTTTTTT,CATSRFTGDTGELFF
TRBJ2-1,once,TRBV15,17,TRBD2,TGTGCCACCAGCAGTTTCCAGCGGGGCGCATCCTACAATGAGCAGTTCTTC,CATSSFQRGASYNEQFF
TRBJ1-6,.,TRBV5-1,16,.,TGCGCCAGCAGCTTGGCCATGGCGGGGACTAATTCACCCCTCCACTTT,CASSLAMAGTNSPLHF
TRBJ2-1,many,TRBV3-1,16,.,TGTGCCAGCAGATCCCAACTAGCTAGGGGCGACAATGAGCAGTTCTTC,CASRSQLARGDNEQFF
TRBJ1-2,many,TRBV12-3/TRBV12-4,13,TRBD1,TGTGCCAGCAGTTTAGCCACAGGGGGTGGCTACACCTTC,CASSLATGGGYTF